This TCR beta chain was sequenced during a study of cytomegalovirus exposure and HLA in healthy donors. Study at large: Genotyping showed 70% to 90% of roughly 400 donors falling in the Caucasian-associated ancestry cluster. Study-wide results and caveats: Evidence from a later analysis indicated that most CMV-associated TCR beta chains looked HLA-restricted.

The CDR3 has 13 residues. Losses at the gene ends were 6 bases for V and 5 bases for J; bases not matched to a gene: 7. The germline V gene has CDR1 SQVTM and CDR2 ANQGSEA. Remarks on this clone: Its antigen remains unknown.

Researchers ran the PCR with 60 Vbeta and 13 Jbeta primers. This table comes from immunoSEQ multiplex PCR, and its TCRdb copy is limited to in-frame clones, with some not included. The sample consists of about 160,000 clones, 82% of them appearing once. This chain joins TRBV29-1 and TRBJ1-1; 9 bases match TRBD1. Material: PBMCs. The origin of this receptor is a man aged 45 to 65 in good health and CMV-seropositive. Here the CDR3 DNA reads TGCAGCGTAGGGACAGGGTTAGGGACTGAAGCTTTCTTT. Translating gives CSVGTGLGTEAFF.